This is a list of T cell receptor beta chains from one sample in a study of beta chain features in type 1 diabetes. The repertoire was sequenced with immunoSEQ multiplex PCR; TCRdb's copy has only in-frame clones and lacks some. This repertoire shows over 500,000 clones, roughly a sixth found once; its top ten account for about 0.087%. The sequenced sample consisted of naive CD4+ T cells from blood. These receptors all stem from a man aged 18 to 30 in good health. The CDR3 runs from the conserved cysteine through the conserved F or W. D genes are given only for firm matches. Some rows have no size entry. The others give once, few or many, or a class for an expanded clone.

j_gene | len | abundance | d_gene | v_gene | CDR3nt | CDR3aa
TRBJ2-7 | 16 | NA | TRBD1 | TRBV4-2 | TGTGCCAGCAGCCACGGGGGGACAGGGGGAGATTACGAGCAGTACTTC | CASSHGGTGGDYEQYF
TRBJ1-2 | 12 | NA | NA | TRBV30 | TGTGCCTGGGGAGGTAGCCCACCTGGCTACACCTTC | CAWGGSPPGYTF
TRBJ1-2 | 15 | NA | NA | TRBV19 | TGTGCCAGTAGTGCAGGGGACAACGAGATATATGGCTACACCTTC | CASSAGDNEIYGYTF
TRBJ2-3 | 16 | few | NA | TRBV5-1 | TGCGCCAGCAGCTTACAGGGGGGGCCGAGCACAGATACGCAGTATTTT | CASSLQGGPSTDTQYF
TRBJ2-1 | 14 | once | TRBD1 | TRBV11-3 | TGTGCCAGCAGCCTGAGGACAGGGAACAATGAGCAGTTCTTC | CASSLRTGNNEQFF
TRBJ2-5 | 14 | NA | TRBD2 | TRBV29-1 | TGCAGCCTCGCCCGGCCTAGCGGCGGGGAGACCCAGTACTTC | CSLARPSGGETQYF
TRBJ2-3 | 17 | NA | TRBD2 | TRBV18 | TGTGCCAGCTCACCACCTCTATTAGCGGGAGCGTCGGATACGCAGTATTTT | CASSPPLLAGASDTQYF
TRBJ2-7 | 14 | few | NA | TRBV14 | TGTGCCAGCAGCCAAGGATTGAAAGTATACGAGCAGTACTTC | CASSQGLKVYEQYF
TRBJ2-5 | 13 | NA | NA | TRBV7-3 | TGTGCCAGCAGCCGTGGGGTCCAAGAGACCCAGTACTTC | CASSRGVQETQYF
TRBJ2-5 | 13 | few | NA | TRBV14 | TGTGCCAGCTCTAAAGTGGGGCAAGAGACCCAGTACTTC | CASSKVGQETQYF
TRBJ1-3 | 12 | NA | NA | TRBV7-9 | TGTGCCAGCAGCACCTCAGACGGCACCATATATTTT | CASSTSDGTIYF
TRBJ1-1 | 12 | few | TRBD1 | TRBV28 | TGTGCCAGCAGTTTGACAGGGCGAGAAGCTTTCTTT | CASSLTGREAFF
TRBJ1-5 | 16 | NA | TRBD1 | TRBV5-1 | TGCGCCAGCAGCTCCCGGGACAGGGGACCCAATCAGCCCCAGCATTTT | CASSSRDRGPNQPQHF
TRBJ1-5 | 14 | NA | NA | TRBV30 | TGTGCCTGGAGTGTACTAGGGGAACGTCAGCCCCAGCATTTT | CAWSVLGERQPQHF
TRBJ2-7 | 14 | few | NA | TRBV9 | TGTGCCAGCAGCGCAGAGACTGGTCCCTACGAGCAGTACTTC | CASSAETGPYEQYF
TRBJ2-7 | 15 | NA | NA | TRBV4-3 | TGCGCCAGCAGCGAAGGGCAGGATCACTCCTACGAGCAGTACTTC | CASSEGQDHSYEQYF
TRBJ2-4 | 14 | NA | NA | TRBV21-1 | TGTGCCAGCAGCGTAGGTGGGGGGCAAAACATTCAGTACTTC | CASSVGGGQNIQYF
TRBJ2-7 | 14 | NA | NA | TRBV7-2 | TGTGCCAGCAGCTTTGTGGGCAGAGCCTACGAGCAGTACTTC | CASSFVGRAYEQYF
TRBJ2-7 | 12 | NA | NA | TRBV4-3 | TGCGCCAGCAGCCAAAACCCCTACGAGCAGTACTTC | CASSQNPYEQYF
TRBJ2-5 | 14 | few | NA | TRBV29-1 | TGCAGCGTTGCTATCAGGCGGGCCCAAGAGACCCAGTACTTC | CSVAIRRAQETQYF
TRBJ2-6 | 18 | NA | TRBD1 | TRBV9 | TGTGCCAGCAGCGTTAAGGGGGCCCCCAGCTCTGGGGCCAACGTCCTGACTTTC | CASSVKGAPSSGANVLTF
TRBJ1-6 | 13 | NA | NA | TRBV15 | TGTGCCACCAGCAGTAATCCCGTAGTACCCCTCCACTTT | CATSSNPVVPLHF
TRBJ1-1 | 12 | NA | NA | TRBV28 | TGTGCCAGCCACACAGGGACCACTGAAGCTTTCTTT | CASHTGTTEAFF
TRBJ2-2 | 15 | NA | NA | TRBV7-9 | TGTGCCAGCAGCTCTCAGACGGGGAACACCGGGGAGCTGTTTTTT | CASSSQTGNTGELFF
TRBJ2-1 | 12 | few | NA | TRBV28 | TGTGCCAGTCAAAGGGAACGGAATGAGCAGTTCTTC | CASQRERNEQFF
TRBJ1-1 | 13 | few | NA | TRBV9 | TGTGCCAGCAGCGTAGATGGGCCGATGGGAGCTTTCTTT | CASSVDGPMGAFF
TRBJ1-2 | 12 | few | NA | TRBV2 | TGTGCCAGCAGTGAAGCGGGGTATGGCTACACCTTC | CASSEAGYGYTF
TRBJ1-4 | 14 | NA | NA | TRBV29-1 | TGCAGCGTTGAAGGAGGGGCTCTTGCTGAAAAACTGTTTTTT | CSVEGGALAEKLFF
TRBJ2-4 | 15 | NA | NA | TRBV28 | TGTGCCAGCAGTCCAGGGGCCATAGCCAAAAACATTCAGTACTTC | CASSPGAIAKNIQYF
TRBJ2-1 | 16 | few | TRBD2 | TRBV5-1 | TGCGCCAGCAGCTCGCTAAGAGCGGGAGTCTACAATGAGCAGTTCTTC | CASSSLRAGVYNEQFF
TRBJ1-2 | 14 | NA | NA | TRBV6-5 | TGTGCCAGCGGACGAACTCGAACTCCCTATGGCTACACCTTC | CASGRTRTPYGYTF
TRBJ2-5 | 15 | few | NA | TRBV15 | TGTGCCACCAGTGGCCGGGGCGAGGGCCAAGAGACCCAGTACTTC | CATSGRGEGQETQYF
TRBJ1-4 | 14 | NA | NA | TRBV30 | TGTGCCTGGAGTGTTGGGGGGCAGAGTGAAAAACTGTTTTTT | CAWSVGGQSEKLFF
TRBJ2-3 | 15 | NA | TRBD2 | TRBV7-3 | TGTGCCAGCAGCTTAATAGCGGGTGACACAGATACGCAGTATTTT | CASSLIAGDTDTQYF
TRBJ1-5 | 14 | few | NA | TRBV6-1 | TGTGCCAGCAGTGAGTCGGGGAACAATCAGCCCCAGCATTTT | CASSESGNNQPQHF
TRBJ2-3 | 13 | NA | NA | TRBV5-4 | TGTGCCAGCAGCTTGAGCGTCGCAGATACGCAGTATTTT | CASSLSVADTQYF
TRBJ1-2 | 12 | NA | NA | TRBV15 | TGTGCCACCAGCAGTCTTCAGTGGGGCTACACCTTC | CATSSLQWGYTF